The TCR beta chain under discussion was sequenced for a study of vaccination and CD4 T cells after COVID-19. Background on the study: Convalescent patients had positive nasal swab PCR results for SARS-CoV-2. Disease was mild in some 10 and severe in one. The stimulus for the cells was overlapping spike peptides derived from SARS-CoV-2, HCoV-NL63, HCoV-OC43 and HCoV-229E.

Sequencing of the DNA from cultured CD4+ T cells was carried out with the Oncomine TCR Beta short-read assay. TCRdb reprocessed the PCR reads via MiXCR and lists one record per CDR3 protein. The data show under 14,000 distinct CDR3 sequences, less than 30% seen once. This clonotype was detected a few times. Its antigen is undetermined. As to treatment: approximately 9-day PBMC culture with coronavirus spike peptide pools or control peptides (ViraFEST assay). Trimming at V came to 6 bases and at J to 0 bases, leaving 7 bases not matched to a gene. The length of the CDR3 is 14 residues. CDR1 DFQATT and CDR2 SNEGSKA come from the germline V gene (reference sequence).

Specimen: CD4+ T cells from blood, cultured in vitro, collected after SARS-CoV-2 vaccination. The clonotype was recovered from a human donor who had recovered from COVID-19. The chain combines TRBV20-1 with TRBJ2-7; 8 positions match TRBD2. CDR3 residues: CSAMRAGASYEQYF. CDR3 in DNA: TGCAGTGCCATGAGAGCGGGGGCCTCCTACGAGCAGTACTTC.